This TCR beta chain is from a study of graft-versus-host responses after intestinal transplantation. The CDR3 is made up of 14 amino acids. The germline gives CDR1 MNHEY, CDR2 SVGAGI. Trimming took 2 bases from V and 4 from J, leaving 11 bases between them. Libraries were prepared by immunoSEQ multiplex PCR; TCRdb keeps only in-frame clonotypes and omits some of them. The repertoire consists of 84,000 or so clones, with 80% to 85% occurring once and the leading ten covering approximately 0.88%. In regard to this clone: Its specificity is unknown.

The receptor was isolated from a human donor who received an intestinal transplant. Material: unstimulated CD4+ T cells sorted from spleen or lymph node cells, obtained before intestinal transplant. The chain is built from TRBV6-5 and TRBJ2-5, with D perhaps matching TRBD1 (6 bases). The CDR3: CASSYGGPPETQYF. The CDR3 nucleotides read TGTGCCAGCAGTTACGGGGGCCCACCAGAGACCCAGTACTTC.